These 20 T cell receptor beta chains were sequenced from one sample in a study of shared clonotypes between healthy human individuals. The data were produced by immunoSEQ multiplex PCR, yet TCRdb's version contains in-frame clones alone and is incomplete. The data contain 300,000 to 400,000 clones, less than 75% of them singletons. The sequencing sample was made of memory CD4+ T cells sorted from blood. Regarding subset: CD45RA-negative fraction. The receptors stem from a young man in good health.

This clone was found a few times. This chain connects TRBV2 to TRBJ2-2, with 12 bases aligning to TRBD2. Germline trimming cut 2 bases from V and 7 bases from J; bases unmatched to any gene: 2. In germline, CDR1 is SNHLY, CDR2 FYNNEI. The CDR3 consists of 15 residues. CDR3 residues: CASSETSGRYGELFF. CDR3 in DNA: TGTGCCAGCAGTGAAACTAGCGGGAGGTACGGGGAGCTGTTTTTT.

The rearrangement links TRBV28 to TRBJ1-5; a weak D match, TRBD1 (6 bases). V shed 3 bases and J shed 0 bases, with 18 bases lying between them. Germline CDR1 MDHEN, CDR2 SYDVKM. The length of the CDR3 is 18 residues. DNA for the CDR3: TGTGCCAGCAGTTTTTCCATCCGGACAGATAATAGCAATCAGCCCCAGCATTTT. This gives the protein CASSFSIRTDNSNQPQHF.

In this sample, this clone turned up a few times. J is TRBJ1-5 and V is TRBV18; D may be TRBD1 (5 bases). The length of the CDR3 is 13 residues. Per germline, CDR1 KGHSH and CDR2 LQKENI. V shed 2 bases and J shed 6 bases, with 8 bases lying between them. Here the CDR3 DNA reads TGTGCCAGCTCACCATGGGGCGGTCAGCCCCAGCATTTT. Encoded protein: CASSPWGGQPQHF.

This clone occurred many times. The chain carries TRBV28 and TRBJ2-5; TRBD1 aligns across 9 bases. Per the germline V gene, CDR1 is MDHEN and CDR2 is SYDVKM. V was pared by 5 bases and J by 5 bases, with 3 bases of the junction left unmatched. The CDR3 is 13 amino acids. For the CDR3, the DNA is TGTGCCAGCAGTGAAGGGACAGGGGAGACCCAGTACTTC. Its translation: CASSEGTGETQYF.

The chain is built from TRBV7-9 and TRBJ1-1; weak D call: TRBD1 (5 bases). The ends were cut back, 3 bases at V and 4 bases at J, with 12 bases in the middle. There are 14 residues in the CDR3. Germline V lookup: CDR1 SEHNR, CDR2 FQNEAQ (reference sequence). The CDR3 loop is CASSFQQDSTEAFF. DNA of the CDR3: TGTGCCAGCAGCTTCCAACAAGACAGCACTGAAGCTTTCTTT.

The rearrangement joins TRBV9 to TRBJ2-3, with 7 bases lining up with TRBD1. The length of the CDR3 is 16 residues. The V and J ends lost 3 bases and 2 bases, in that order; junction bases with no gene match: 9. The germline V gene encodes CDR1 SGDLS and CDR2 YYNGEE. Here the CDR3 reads CASSAKTGITTDTQYF. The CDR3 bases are TGTGCCAGCAGCGCAAAGACAGGGATCACCACAGATACGCAGTATTTT.

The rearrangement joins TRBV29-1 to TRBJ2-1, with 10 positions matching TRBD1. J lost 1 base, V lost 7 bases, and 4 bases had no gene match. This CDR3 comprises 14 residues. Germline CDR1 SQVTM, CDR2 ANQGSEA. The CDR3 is CSGRDRGSYNEQFF. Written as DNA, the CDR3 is TGCAGCGGGAGGGACAGGGGATCCTACAATGAGCAGTTCTTC.

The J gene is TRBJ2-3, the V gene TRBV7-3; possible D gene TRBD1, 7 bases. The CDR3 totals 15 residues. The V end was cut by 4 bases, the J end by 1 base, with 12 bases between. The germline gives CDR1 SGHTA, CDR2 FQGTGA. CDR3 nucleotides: TGTGCCAGCAGCTCCAGCAGGGGGGGCACAGATACGCAGTATTTT. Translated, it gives CASSSSRGGTDTQYF. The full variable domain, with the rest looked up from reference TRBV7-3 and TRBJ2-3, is GAGVSQTPSNKVTEKGKYVELRCDPISGHTALYWYRQSLGQGPEFLIYFQGTGAADDSGLPNDRFFAVRPEGSVSTLKIQRTERGDSAVYLCASSSSRGGTDTQYFGPGTRLTVL.

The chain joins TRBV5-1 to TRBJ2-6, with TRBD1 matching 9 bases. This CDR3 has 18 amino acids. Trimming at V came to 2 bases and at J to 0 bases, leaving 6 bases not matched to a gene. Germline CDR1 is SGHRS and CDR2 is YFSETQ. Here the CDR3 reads CASSFLWDRASGANVLTF. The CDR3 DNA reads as TGCGCCAGCAGCTTTTTATGGGACAGGGCCTCTGGGGCCAACGTCCTGACTTTC.

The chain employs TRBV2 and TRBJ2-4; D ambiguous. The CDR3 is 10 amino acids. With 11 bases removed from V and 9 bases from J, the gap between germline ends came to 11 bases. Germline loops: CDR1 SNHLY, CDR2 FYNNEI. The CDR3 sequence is CASGSGIQYF. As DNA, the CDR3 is TGTGCCTCTGGCTCGGGCATTCAGTACTTC.

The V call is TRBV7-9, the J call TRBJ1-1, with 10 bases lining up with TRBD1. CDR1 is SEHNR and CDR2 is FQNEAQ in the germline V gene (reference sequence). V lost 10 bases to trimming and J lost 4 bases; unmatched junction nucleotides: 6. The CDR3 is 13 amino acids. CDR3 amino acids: CATQDRGGTEAFF. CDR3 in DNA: TGTGCCACCCAGGACAGGGGGGGCACTGAAGCTTTCTTT.

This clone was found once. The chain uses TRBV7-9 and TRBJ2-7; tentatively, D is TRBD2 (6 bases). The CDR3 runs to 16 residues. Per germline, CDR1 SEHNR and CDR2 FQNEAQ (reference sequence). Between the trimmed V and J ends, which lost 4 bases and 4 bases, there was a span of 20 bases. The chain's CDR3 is CASSSTRAEGNYEQYF. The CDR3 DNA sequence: TGTGCCAGCAGCTCGACGCGGGCGGAGGGAAATTACGAGCAGTACTTC.

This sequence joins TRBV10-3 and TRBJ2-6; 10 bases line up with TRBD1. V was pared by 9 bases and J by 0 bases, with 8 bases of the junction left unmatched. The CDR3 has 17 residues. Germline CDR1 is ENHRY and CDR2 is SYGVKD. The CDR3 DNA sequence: TGTGCCATAGCACCGACAGGGGGCAGCTCTGGGGCCAACGTCCTGACTTTC. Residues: CAIAPTGGSSGANVLTF.

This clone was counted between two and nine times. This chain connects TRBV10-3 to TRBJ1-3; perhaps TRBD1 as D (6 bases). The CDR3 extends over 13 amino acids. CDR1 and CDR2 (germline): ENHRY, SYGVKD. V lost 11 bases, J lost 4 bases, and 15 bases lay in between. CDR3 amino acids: CALSGGPGNTIYF. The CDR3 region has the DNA TGTGCCCTGTCCGGGGGCCCCGGAAACACCATATATTTT.

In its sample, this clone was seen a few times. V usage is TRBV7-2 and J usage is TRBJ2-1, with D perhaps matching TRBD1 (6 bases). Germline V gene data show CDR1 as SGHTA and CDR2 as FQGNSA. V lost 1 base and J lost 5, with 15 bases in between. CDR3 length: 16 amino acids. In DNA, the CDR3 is TGTGCCAGCAGCTTAGGATCAGGGGCCTACAACAATGAGCAGTTCTTC. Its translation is CASSLGSGAYNNEQFF. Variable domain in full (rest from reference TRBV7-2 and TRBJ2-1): GAGVSQSPSNKVTEKGKDVELRCDPISGHTALYWYRQSLGQGLEFLIYFQGNSAPDKSGLPSDRFSAERTGGSVSTLTIQRTQQEDSAVYLCASSLGSGAYNNEQFFGPGTRLTVL.

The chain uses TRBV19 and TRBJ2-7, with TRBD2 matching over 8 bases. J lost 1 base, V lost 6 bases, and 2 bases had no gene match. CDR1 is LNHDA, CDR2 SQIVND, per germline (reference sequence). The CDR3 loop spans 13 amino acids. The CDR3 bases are TGTGCCAGTAGGCCGGGGGGGTCCTACGAGCAGTACTTC. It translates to CASRPGGSYEQYF. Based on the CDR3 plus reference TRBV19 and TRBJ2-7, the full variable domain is DGGITQSPKYLFRKEGQNVTLSCEQNLNHDAMYWYRQDPGQGLRLIYYSQIVNDFQKGDIAEGYSVSREKKESFPLTVTSAQKNPTAFYLCASRPGGSYEQYFGPGTRLTVT.

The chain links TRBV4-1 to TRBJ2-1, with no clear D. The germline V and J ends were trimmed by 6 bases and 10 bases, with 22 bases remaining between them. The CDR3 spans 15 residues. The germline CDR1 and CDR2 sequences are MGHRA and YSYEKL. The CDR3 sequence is CASSNEGQSLGEQFF. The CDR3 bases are TGCGCCAGCAGTAATGAAGGTCAATCACTGGGCGAGCAGTTCTTC.

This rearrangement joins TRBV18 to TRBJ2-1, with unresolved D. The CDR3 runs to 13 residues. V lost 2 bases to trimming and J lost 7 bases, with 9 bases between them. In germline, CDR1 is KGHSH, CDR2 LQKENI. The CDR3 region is CASSPRVKNEQFF. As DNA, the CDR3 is TGTGCCAGCTCACCAAGGGTGAAGAATGAGCAGTTCTTC.

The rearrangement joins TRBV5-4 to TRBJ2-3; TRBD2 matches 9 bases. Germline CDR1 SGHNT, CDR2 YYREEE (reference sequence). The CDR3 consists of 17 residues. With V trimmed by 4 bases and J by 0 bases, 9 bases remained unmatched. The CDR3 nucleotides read TGTGCCAGCAGCCCGGGACTAGCTCCCGCTAGCACAGATACGCAGTATTTT. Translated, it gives CASSPGLAPASTDTQYF.

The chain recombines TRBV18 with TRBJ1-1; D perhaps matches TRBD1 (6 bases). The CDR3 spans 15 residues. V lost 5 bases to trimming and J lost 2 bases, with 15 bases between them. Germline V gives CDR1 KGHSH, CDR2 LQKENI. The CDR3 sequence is CASSSDRHPNTEAFF. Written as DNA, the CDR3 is TGTGCCAGCTCATCTGACAGGCATCCCAACACTGAAGCTTTCTTT.